What follows is one T cell receptor beta chain and its context. The antigen remains undetermined. These data belong to a study of shared clonotypes between healthy human individuals. Study-level results: Generation probability values for non-shared clonotypes were lower than those for clonotypes shared by all four donors.

The CDR3 loop spans 13 amino acids. The V gene's germline CDR1 is ENHRY and CDR2 SYGVKD. The V end was cut by 5 bases, the J end by 5 bases, with 12 bases between. An even split of each subset's genomic DNA across several immunoSEQ plates was performed. Sequencing was performed with immunoSEQ multiplex PCR; in TCRdb, only in-frame clones are kept and a portion is missing. The sample holds some 2 million clones, roughly 96% seen once. This clonotype originated in a man between 18 and 35 years old in good health. The V and J genes are TRBV10-3 and TRBJ1-1, with a tentative D call TRBD1 (6 bases). The sequenced material came from naive CD4+ T cells sorted from blood. Subset here: CD45RA+ positively selected. The CDR3 DNA sequence: TGTGCCATCAGTACAGGGTTAAGGACTGAAGCTTTCTTT. The encoded protein is CAISTGLRTEAFF.